This T cell receptor (beta chain) is drawn from a study of graft-versus-host responses after intestinal transplantation. Study in general: Tacrolimus and steroids were given for two to three years to all recipients after anti-thymocyte globulin induction.

The germline gives CDR1 SEHNR, CDR2 FQNEAQ (reference sequence). V was clipped by 5 bases and J by 1 base; unmatched bases: 2. The CDR3 consists of 15 residues. The method was immunoSEQ multiplex PCR; TCRdb's version includes in-frame clones alone and lacks a portion of them. The data show roughly 28,000 clones, roughly 93% seen once. The J gene is TRBJ2-3, the V gene TRBV7-9; 11 nucleotides agree with TRBD2. The TCR originated in a human patient who received an intestinal transplant, so some T cells may come from the graft donor. This specimen consisted of PBMCs, obtained roughly 62 days after intestinal transplant. The CDR3 DNA is TGTGCCAGCAGCCTACTAGCGGGAGGCACAGATACGCAGTATTTT. Translating gives CASSLLAGGTDTQYF.